What follows are 29 T cell receptor beta chains derived from one specimen sequenced in a study of blood T cells in healthy people across ages (dated by TCRdb to 2014 to 2015). Receptors were amplified or captured by 5' RACE. TCRdb lists the instrument as Illumina HiSeq 2500. A second PCR of roughly 6 to 11 cycles was run with a J-beta primer mix and a sample-barcoded 5' primer. TCRdb applied fastp at Q25 and MiXCR to the public reads, then kept only in-frame beta chains. Merged by CDR3 protein, the rows form single entries marked with the most common genes and DNA. This sample gives some 1,500,000 distinct CDR3 sequences in total; about 42% of them show up just once. The leading ten clones occupy about 4% of the sample. Sequenced sample: blood. The receptors here all came from a woman under 30 in good health.

V and J are TRBV7-2 and TRBJ2-3, with D perhaps being TRBD1 or TRBD2 (5 bases each). V was shortened by 4 bases and J by 2 bases, with 10 bases between the two germline ends. CDR3 size: 14 residues. Germline values: CDR1 SGHTA, CDR2 FQGNSA. DNA for the CDR3: TGTGCCAGCAGCTCCCGGGACGCCACAGATACGCAGTATTTT. Translated: CASSSRDATDTQYF.

This clonotype occurred a few times. The germline gene is not matched at one end of the junction; a read error may be the cause. CDR3 sequence (DNA): TGTGCCAGCATTTACGGGGGGGGTTCAAACTATGGCTACACCTTC. Translation gives CASIYGGGSNYGYTF. The chain is built from TRBV6-6 and TRBJ1-2, with D perhaps TRBD1 (5 bases). Germline V gene sequence: CDR1 MNHNY, CDR2 SVGAGI (reference sequence). The CDR3 is 15 amino acids.

The chain has TRBV27 and TRBJ1-5; D unclear. V gave up 8 bases and J gave up 4 bases, with 15 bases separating them. The CDR3 consists of 14 residues. Germline values: CDR1 MNHEY, CDR2 SMNVEV (reference sequence). Written as DNA, the CDR3 is TGTGCCAGCTCCGATAGCGGGTGGAATCAGCCCCAGCATTTT. This gives the protein CASSDSGWNQPQHF.

This clonotype has at least ten counts. This sequence joins TRBV7-2 and TRBJ2-7; either TRBD1 or TRBD2 may supply D (5 bases each). Germline values: CDR1 SGHTA, CDR2 FQGNSA. The CDR3 has 13 amino acids. V was clipped by 6 bases and J by 3 bases, with 12 bases between them. As DNA, the CDR3 is TGTGCCAGCAGTCTGGGACCCAACTACGAGCAGTACTTC. Its translation: CASSLGPNYEQYF. The whole variable domain, filled in from reference TRBV7-2 and TRBJ2-7, reads GAGVSQSPSNKVTEKGKDVELRCDPISGHTALYWYRQSLGQGLEFLIYFQGNSAPDKSGLPSDRFSAERTGGSVSTLTIQRTQQEDSAVYLCASSLGPNYEQYFGPGTRLTVT.

This clonotype has only a few counts. The chain recombines TRBV7-2 with TRBJ2-3; 11 bases agree with TRBD2. This CDR3 is built from 16 residues. Germline-derived CDR1 and CDR2 are SGHTA and FQGNSA. J was trimmed by 8 bases and V by 3 bases; bases with no gene match: 10. The CDR3 loop reads CASSFVIAGGPRTQYF. CDR3 sequence (DNA): TGTGCCAGCAGCTTCGTCATAGCGGGAGGGCCTCGTACGCAGTATTTT.

This chain joins TRBV21-1 and TRBJ1-6; TRBD1 is taken as the D call from the table, unchecked against the DNA. TRBV21-1 is recorded as a pseudogene. This CDR3 region has 17 residues. CDR3 nucleotides: TGTGCCAGCAGCGGCAAACAGGGCACCGTCAATAATTCACCCCTCCACTTT. Residues: CASSGKQGTVNNSPLHF.

The rearrangement uses TRBV12-3 or TRBV12-4 and TRBJ2-2; D is unclear. This CDR3 spans 16 amino acids. Trimming took off 4 bases at V and 7 bases at J, with 19 bases between the two ends. The CDR3 region has the DNA TGTGCCAGCAGTTGGGCCCGGCCGGGTCGTGGCGGGGAGCTGTTTTTT. Translation: CASSWARPGRGGELFF.

This clonotype turned up a few times. The chain has TRBV7-2 and TRBJ1-2; D is possibly TRBD1 (6 bases). V lost 1 base to trimming and J lost 6 bases, with 15 bases between them. Germline values: CDR1 SGHTA, CDR2 FQGNSA. The CDR3 loop spans 15 amino acids. Here the CDR3 reads CASSLDVDRFHGYTF. In DNA, the CDR3 is TGTGCCAGCAGCTTAGATGTAGACAGGTTCCATGGCTACACCTTC.

In this sample, this clonotype turned up many times. The chain carries TRBV20-1 and TRBJ2-3; 7 positions agree with TRBD2. This CDR3 has 15 amino acids. Unmatched junction bases numbered 15, after V lost 6 bases and J lost 6 bases. CDR1 is DFQATT, CDR2 SNEGSKA, per germline (reference sequence). CDR3 loop: CSAPGPSGYQDTQYF. CDR3 DNA: TGCAGTGCCCCAGGCCCTAGCGGATACCAGGATACGCAGTATTTT.

The chain combines TRBV20-1 with TRBJ2-3; D not certain. CDR1 and CDR2 (germline): DFQATT, SNEGSKA (reference sequence). V shed 6 bases and J shed 2 bases, with 24 bases lying between them. CDR3 length: 17 amino acids. The CDR3 DNA follows: TGCAGTGCCACCGGAAGTAGAGGCTTTGTTAACACAGATACGCAGTATTTT. Amino acids: CSATGSRGFVNTDTQYF.

This clonotype was recorded a few times. The chain combines TRBV20-1 with TRBJ1-2; 10 bases are shared with TRBD1. With V trimmed by 3 bases and J by 3 bases, 10 bases remained unmatched. The CDR3 runs 16 residues. CDR1 is DFQATT, CDR2 SNEGSKA, per germline (reference sequence). CDR3 sequence reads: CSASSKTGGPHYGYTF. DNA for the CDR3: TGCAGTGCTAGTAGTAAGACAGGGGGCCCTCACTATGGCTACACCTTC.

This clonotype has more than one count but fewer than ten. The V and J genes are TRBV2 and TRBJ2-5, with 7 bases fitting TRBD1. V was clipped by 6 bases and J by 2 bases; unmatched bases: 6. The CDR3 length is 14 residues. Germline V gene data show CDR1 as SNHLY and CDR2 as FYNNEI. The DNA of the CDR3 is TGTGCCAGCAGATTTACAGGGGCACAAGAGACCCAGTACTTC. Residues: CASRFTGAQETQYF.

The table lists this clonotype with a few counts. The chain joins TRBV12-3 or TRBV12-4 to TRBJ2-4; tentatively, D is TRBD2 (6 bases). The end of the DNA fits TRBJ2-7 better, so the J call may be wrong. This CDR3 has 15 residues. CDR3 sequence (DNA): TGTGCCAGCAGCACGGCCGGGAGCACGAACTACGAGCAGTACTTC. Its translation is CASSTAGSTNYEQYF.

This clonotype showed up just a few times. The V call is TRBV20-1, the J call TRBJ1-2; 7 bases line up with TRBD1. V was pared by 6 bases and J by 5 bases, with 12 bases of the junction left unmatched. CDR1 and CDR2 (germline): DFQATT, SNEGSKA (reference sequence). This CDR3 has 14 residues. The CDR3 spells CSAQPRQGLYGYTF. The CDR3 DNA reads as TGCAGTGCCCAGCCAAGACAGGGCTTGTATGGCTACACCTTC.

This clonotype occurred a few times. The V and J genes are TRBV15 and TRBJ2-2; 8 bases line up with TRBD2. The CDR3 is made up of 14 amino acids. V lost 6 bases and J lost 0; bases outside the gene matches: 0. Germline-derived CDR1 and CDR2 are LNHNV and YYDKDF (reference sequence). CDR3 sequence reads: CATRLAANTGELFF. CDR3 sequence (DNA): TGTGCCACCAGACTAGCGGCGAACACCGGGGAGCTGTTTTTT.

The rearrangement uses TRBV29-1 and TRBJ1-5, with TRBD1 matching 8 bases. With 6 bases clipped from V and 3 bases from J, the junction kept 4 bases outside the gene matches. Germline V gene data show CDR1 as SQVTM and CDR2 as ANQGSEA. The CDR3 has 13 residues. This chain's CDR3 is CSVGTGSNQPQHF. The CDR3 coding sequence is TGCAGCGTCGGGACAGGCTCCAATCAGCCCCAGCATTTT.

The chain has TRBV4-1 and TRBJ2-1, with TRBD1 matching 7 bases. Germline CDR1 and CDR2: MGHRA and YSYEKL. V lost 4 bases, J lost 5 bases, and 5 bases stayed unmatched. This CDR3 has 14 amino acids. CDR3 amino acids: CASSPPGQDNEQFF. CDR3 DNA: TGCGCCAGCAGCCCCCCCGGACAGGACAATGAGCAGTTCTTC.

The chain combines TRBV12-3 or TRBV12-4 with TRBJ1-2; 11 nucleotides agree with TRBD1. The CDR3 extends over 14 amino acids. V shed 7 bases and J 4 bases; nucleotides not matched to a gene: 5. CDR3: CASTEGTGGYGYTF. CDR3 DNA: TGTGCCAGCACCGAAGGGACAGGGGGCTATGGCTACACCTTC.

This clonotype was counted between two and nine times. This rearrangement joins TRBV4-3 to TRBJ1-5; D gene uncertain. With 0 bases removed from V and 3 bases from J, the gap between germline ends came to 6 bases. The CDR3 spans 14 residues. Germline V lookup: CDR1 LGHNA, CDR2 YSLEER. CDR3 residues: CASSQDGLNQPQHF. In nucleotides, the CDR3 is TGCGCCAGCAGCCAAGACGGCCTCAATCAGCCCCAGCATTTT.

The chain couples TRBV4-3 to TRBJ2-2; D gene uncertain. CDR3 length: 16 residues. The germline V gene has CDR1 LGHNA and CDR2 YSLEER. Trimming removed 0 bases at V and 6 bases at J, with 14 bases between. The CDR3 here is CASSQDWLADSGELFF. The CDR3 DNA reads TGCGCCAGCAGCCAAGACTGGCTTGCAGACTCCGGGGAGCTGTTTTTT.

V usage is TRBV24-1 and J usage is TRBJ2-1, with D uncertain. Trimming removed 4 bases at V and 5 bases at J, with 8 bases between. The CDR3 has 13 residues. Germline values: CDR1 KGHDR, CDR2 SFDVKD. Here the CDR3 reads CATSDGGDNEQFF. CDR3 in DNA: TGTGCCACCAGTGACGGCGGCGACAATGAGCAGTTCTTC.

V is TRBV20-1 and J is TRBJ2-7, with 7 bases matching TRBD2. The CDR3 sequence is 13 residues long. Germline V lookup: CDR1 DFQATT, CDR2 SNEGSKA (reference sequence). CDR3 sequence reads: CGGAGLDSYEQYF. The CDR3 region has the DNA TGCGGTGGAGCGGGGTTAGACTCCTACGAGCAGTACTTC.

V and J are TRBV28 and TRBJ2-1; 7 bases line up with TRBD2. The assigned J gene may be wrong: the sequence end matches TRBJ2-7 better. Per germline, CDR1 MDHEN and CDR2 SYDVKM. The CDR3 sequence is 15 residues long. CDR3 loop: CASIGGGSPYNEQYF. The CDR3 DNA reads as TGTGCCAGCATCGGTGGCGGGAGCCCCTACAATGAGCAGTACTTC.

This clonotype was counted once. This chain joins TRBV30 and TRBJ1-1; D might be TRBD1 (6 bases). CDR1 is GTSNPN, CDR2 SVGIG, per germline (reference sequence). The CDR3 extends over 13 amino acids. Trimming removed 0 bases from V and 4 bases from J, with 9 bases in between. As DNA, the CDR3 is TGTGCCTGGAGTGTAAGGGGGAGCACTGAAGCTTTCTTT. Protein sequence: CAWSVRGSTEAFF.

This clonotype has more than one count but fewer than ten. The J gene is TRBJ2-1, the V gene TRBV15; D is ambiguous. V lost 0 bases, J lost 2 bases, and 8 bases lay in between. The CDR3 has 15 amino acids. CDR1 is LNHNV, CDR2 YYDKDF, per germline (reference sequence). The CDR3 reads CATSRDSHTYNEQFF. The CDR3 nucleotides read TGTGCCACCAGCAGAGATTCCCATACCTACAATGAGCAGTTCTTC.

CDR3: CSASPGGRSYNEQFF. The CDR3 nucleotides are TGCAGTGCTAGTCCGGGAGGCAGGAGCTACAATGAGCAGTTCTTC. This chain uses TRBV20-1 with TRBJ2-1; 7 bases fit TRBD2. The V segment lost 3 bases and the J segment 3 bases; nucleotides outside the gene matches: 8. Germline V gene sequence: CDR1 DFQATT, CDR2 SNEGSKA (reference sequence). This CDR3 has 15 amino acids.

The chain combines TRBV11-2 with TRBJ2-5; TRBD2 matches 12 bases. Trimming at V came to 3 bases and at J to 11 bases, leaving 19 bases not matched to a gene. The CDR3 loop spans 18 amino acids. Germline CDR1 reads SGHAT; CDR2 reads FQNNGV. Written as DNA, the CDR3 is TGTGCCAGCAGCTTTCGACTAGCGGGGGCGAGCTCCTACAATGAGCAGTACTTC. Its translation: CASSFRLAGASSYNEQYF.

The rearrangement joins TRBV20-1 to TRBJ2-3; 13 bases agree with TRBD2. Germline values: CDR1 DFQATT, CDR2 SNEGSKA (reference sequence). The CDR3 covers 14 residues. CDR3 in amino acids: CSRLAGGEGDTQYF. The CDR3 DNA sequence: TGCAGCCGACTAGCGGGGGGTGAAGGGGATACGCAGTATTTT.

This clonotype appeared a single time. The junction departs from germline at one end; a sequencing error may be responsible. This chain connects TRBV29-1 to TRBJ1-2, with no clear D. The germline CDR1 and CDR2 sequences are SQVTM and ANQGSEA. There are 12 residues in the CDR3. The CDR3 protein is CSVKAANCGYTF. The CDR3 region has the DNA TGCAGCGTTAAGGCAGCTAACTGTGGCTACACCTTC.